This T cell receptor (beta chain) was found in a study of T cell responses to AZD1222 COVID-19 vaccine. As for the study in general: It was second doses at about 4 or about 12 weeks that were pooled.

Assay: immunoSEQ multiplex PCR; the TCRdb copy retains only in-frame clones and omits some. The table lists about 130,000 clones, roughly 88% of them singletons, with around 8% in the top ten. Points from the study as a whole: Close to half of spike-specific TCRs reportedly recognize unmutated variant regions.

This clone was recorded once. The antigen is undetermined. This CDR3 has 19 amino acids. The V segment lost 4 bases and the J segment 7 bases; nucleotides outside the gene matches: 19. Per germline, CDR1 SGHRS and CDR2 YFSETQ. The specimen was peripheral blood, collected on day 0 of AZD1222 vaccination. This TCR was sampled from an adult in good health. This chain links TRBV5-1 with TRBJ2-3, with 12 positions matching TRBD2. This CDR3 reads CASSQGLAGWLGDTNTQYF. The CDR3 DNA follows: TGCGCCAGCAGCCAAGGACTAGCGGGATGGCTAGGGGACACGAATACGCAGTATTTT.